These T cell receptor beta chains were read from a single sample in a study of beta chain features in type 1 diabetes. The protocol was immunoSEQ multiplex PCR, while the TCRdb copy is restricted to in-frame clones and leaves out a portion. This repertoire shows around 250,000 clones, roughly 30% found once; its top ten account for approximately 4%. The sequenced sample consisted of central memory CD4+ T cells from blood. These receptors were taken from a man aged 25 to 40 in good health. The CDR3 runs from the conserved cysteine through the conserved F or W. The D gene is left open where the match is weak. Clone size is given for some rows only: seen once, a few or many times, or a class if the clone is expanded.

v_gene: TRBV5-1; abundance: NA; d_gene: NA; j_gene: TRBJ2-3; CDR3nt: TGCGCCAGCAGCCGCCTGGGTCGAGGTGCTAGCACAGATACGCAGTATTTT; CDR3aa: CASSRLGRGASTDTQYF
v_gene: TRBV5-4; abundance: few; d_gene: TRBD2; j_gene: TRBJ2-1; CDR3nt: TGTGCCAGCAGCCCCACTAGCGGGGGGGCGTCGTATGAGCAGTTCTTC; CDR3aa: CASSPTSGGASYEQFF
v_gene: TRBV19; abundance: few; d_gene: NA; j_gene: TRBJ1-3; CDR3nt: TGTGCCACCGGGAGCCCCGGAAACACCATATATTTT; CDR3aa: CATGSPGNTIYF
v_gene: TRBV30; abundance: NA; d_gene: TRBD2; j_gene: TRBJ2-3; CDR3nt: TGTGCCTGGAGTGTAAGCGGGAGAGGCGATACGCAGTATTTT; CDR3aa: CAWSVSGRGDTQYF
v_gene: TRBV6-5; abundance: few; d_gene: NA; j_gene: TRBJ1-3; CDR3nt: TGTGCCAGCAGACACATCTCCTCTGGAAACACCATATATTTT; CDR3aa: CASRHISSGNTIYF
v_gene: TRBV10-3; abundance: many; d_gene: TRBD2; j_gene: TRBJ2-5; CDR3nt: TGTGCCATCAGCTCCGGGGTAGCGGGGGGGGAAACCCAGTACTTC; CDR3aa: CAISSGVAGGETQYF
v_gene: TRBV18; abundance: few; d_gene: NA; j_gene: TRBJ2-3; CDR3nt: TGTGCCAGCTCAGCCGGGACCCCGGGGGATACGCAGTATTTT; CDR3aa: CASSAGTPGDTQYF
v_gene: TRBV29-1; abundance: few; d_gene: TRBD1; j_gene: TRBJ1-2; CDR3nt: TGCAGCGTGACACAGGGGGGAGAAGGCTACACCTTC; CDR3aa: CSVTQGGEGYTF
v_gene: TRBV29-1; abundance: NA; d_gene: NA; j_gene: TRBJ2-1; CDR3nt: TGCAGCGTTTTGGGGCGAGATGAGCAGTTCTTC; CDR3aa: CSVLGRDEQFF
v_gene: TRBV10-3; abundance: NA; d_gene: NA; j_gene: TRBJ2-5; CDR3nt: TGTGCCATCAGGCGGAGTCAGGAGGAGACCCAGTACTTC; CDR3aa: CAIRRSQEETQYF
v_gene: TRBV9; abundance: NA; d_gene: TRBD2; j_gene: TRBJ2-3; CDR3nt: TGTGCCAGCAGCGTCGGGACTAGCGTTTCCGATACGCAGTATTTT; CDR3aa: CASSVGTSVSDTQYF